What follows are 12 T cell receptor beta chains derived from one specimen sequenced in a study of siplizumab effects on memory and regulatory T cells. The table came from immunoSEQ multiplex PCR; TCRdb's copy has only in-frame clones and leaves some out. The sample lists tens of thousands of clones; 93% were seen once. Sequenced: CD8+ T cells sorted from blood. Every receptor here comes from a human donor in good health.

This sequence joins TRBV27 and TRBJ2-7, with 9 nucleotides matching TRBD2. Per germline, CDR1 MNHEY and CDR2 SMNVEV (reference sequence). The CDR3 consists of 15 residues. V dropped 8 bases and J dropped 4; count of bases not matched to a gene: 12. Here the CDR3 reads CASALGGRALYEQYF. Written as DNA, the CDR3 is TGTGCCAGCGCGTTGGGCGGGAGGGCCTTATACGAGCAGTACTTC.

The chain uses TRBV27 and TRBJ2-1, with D tentatively TRBD2 (6 bases). The germline V and J ends were trimmed by 3 bases and 7 bases, with 16 bases remaining between them. The CDR3 consists of 15 residues. CDR1 is MNHEY, CDR2 SMNVEV, per germline (reference sequence). CDR3 coding DNA: TGTGCCAGCAGTTTCACTAGCCAGTTTTTGAATGAGCAGTTCTTC. This gives the protein CASSFTSQFLNEQFF.

Here the CDR3 DNA reads TGCGCCAGCAGTGAGACCGATGCCAGCTCCTACAATGAGCAGTTCTTC. Protein sequence: CASSETDASSYNEQFF. This chain connects TRBV10-1 to TRBJ2-1; D not certain. CDR1 WNHNN and CDR2 SYGVQD come from the germline V gene (reference sequence). V lost 2 bases, J lost 0 bases, and 11 bases lay in between. CDR3 length equals 16 residues.

The chain has TRBV25-1 and TRBJ2-7, with 7 bases lining up with TRBD1. Trimming took 2 bases from V and 2 from J; bases not matched to a gene: 3. Germline CDR1 is MGHDK and CDR2 is SYGVNS. The CDR3 extends over 14 amino acids. CDR3 loop: CASSERGHTYEQYF. In nucleotides, the CDR3 is TGTGCCAGCAGTGAAAGGGGGCATACCTACGAGCAGTACTTC.

This rearrangement joins TRBV29-1 to TRBJ2-2; TRBD2 is a possible D gene (5 bases). The CDR3 loop spans 15 amino acids. Germline CDR1 SQVTM, CDR2 ANQGSEA. Trimming pared 2 bases from V and 5 bases from J, leaving 15 bases between. This CDR3 is CSVESRTSGTGELFF. The CDR3 DNA follows: TGCAGCGTTGAATCTAGGACCTCGGGGACCGGGGAGCTGTTTTTT.

This clone was counted only a few times. V is TRBV7-9 and J is TRBJ2-7; D not certain. The germline V gene has CDR1 SEHNR and CDR2 FQNEAQ (reference sequence). This CDR3 comprises 11 residues. Deletions cut 4 bases from V and 2 bases from J, with 3 bases between. The CDR3 region is CASSSTYEQYF. CDR3 bases: TGTGCCAGCAGCTCAACCTACGAGCAGTACTTC.

V and J are TRBV27 and TRBJ2-1; D is uncertain. V lost 5 bases and J 3 bases, leaving 8 bases between the germline ends. This CDR3 contains 13 residues. CDR1 and CDR2 (germline): MNHEY, SMNVEV (reference sequence). CDR3 in DNA: TGTGCCAGCAGTCCCATAGTCTACAATGAGCAGTTCTTC. This gives the protein CASSPIVYNEQFF.

The chain has TRBV19 and TRBJ1-6, with a possible D match to TRBD1 (5 bases). CDR1 LNHDA and CDR2 SQIVND come from the germline V gene (reference sequence). V was cut by 1 base and J by 7 bases, with 8 bases left in between. CDR3 length equals 14 residues. The CDR3 bases are TGTGCCAGTAGTATAGCTGGGGACAATTCACCCCTCCACTTT. Its translation is CASSIAGDNSPLHF.

The chain joins TRBV27 to TRBJ2-7, with 8 nucleotides matching TRBD1. Trimming cost V 2 bases and J 5 bases; bases outside gene matches: 8. Germline lookup yields CDR1 MNHEY and CDR2 SMNVEV (reference sequence). CDR3 length: 15 amino acids. CDR3 sequence reads: CASSLVQGANDEQYF. CDR3 coding DNA: TGTGCCAGCAGTTTAGTGCAGGGGGCAAACGACGAGCAGTACTTC.

The chain joins TRBV5-6 to TRBJ1-1; no clear D. This CDR3 contains 12 residues. Germline CDR1 reads SGHDT; CDR2 reads YYEEEE. V lost 3 bases and J 7 bases, leaving 10 bases between the germline ends. CDR3 loop: CASSSELGEAFF. CDR3 DNA: TGTGCCAGCAGCTCGGAGCTGGGTGAAGCTTTCTTT.

This sequence joins TRBV7-8 and TRBJ2-5, with 11 bases lining up with TRBD2. Per the germline V gene, CDR1 is SGHVS and CDR2 is FQNEAQ. CDR3 size: 17 residues. Trimming took 5 bases from V and 3 from J; bases not matched to a gene: 11. This CDR3 reads CASSRMHGTSGKETQYF. CDR3 nucleotide sequence: TGTGCCAGCAGCCGGATGCACGGGACTAGCGGCAAAGAGACCCAGTACTTC.

This chain's CDR3 is CASSLGRAVETQYF. The CDR3 DNA is TGTGCCAGCAGCTTAGGCAGGGCGGTAGAGACCCAGTACTTC. This rearrangement joins TRBV7-9 to TRBJ2-5; D perhaps matches TRBD1 (5 bases). The V end was cut by 1 base, the J end by 4 bases, with 10 bases between. CDR3 length: 14 amino acids. From germline, CDR1 is SEHNR and CDR2 FQNEAQ (reference sequence). Full variable domain (outside the CDR3, taken from reference TRBV7-9 and TRBJ2-5): DTGVSQNPRHKITKRGQNVTFRCDPISEHNRLYWYRQTLGQGPEFLTYFQNEAQLEKSRLLSDRFSAERPKGSFSTLEIQRTEQGDSAMYLCASSLGRAVETQYFGPGTRLLVL.